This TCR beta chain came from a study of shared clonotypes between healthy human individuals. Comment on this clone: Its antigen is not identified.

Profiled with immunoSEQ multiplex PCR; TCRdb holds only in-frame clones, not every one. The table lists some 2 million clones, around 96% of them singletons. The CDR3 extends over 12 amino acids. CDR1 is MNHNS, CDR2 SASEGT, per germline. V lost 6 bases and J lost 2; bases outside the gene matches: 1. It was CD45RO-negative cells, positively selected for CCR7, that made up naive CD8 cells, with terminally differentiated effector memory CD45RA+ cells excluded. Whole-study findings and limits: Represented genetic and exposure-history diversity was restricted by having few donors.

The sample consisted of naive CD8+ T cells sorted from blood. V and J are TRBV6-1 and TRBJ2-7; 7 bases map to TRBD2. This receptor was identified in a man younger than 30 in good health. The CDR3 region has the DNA TGTGCCAGCAGGCTAGCGGCCTACGAGCAGTACTTC. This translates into CASRLAAYEQYF.